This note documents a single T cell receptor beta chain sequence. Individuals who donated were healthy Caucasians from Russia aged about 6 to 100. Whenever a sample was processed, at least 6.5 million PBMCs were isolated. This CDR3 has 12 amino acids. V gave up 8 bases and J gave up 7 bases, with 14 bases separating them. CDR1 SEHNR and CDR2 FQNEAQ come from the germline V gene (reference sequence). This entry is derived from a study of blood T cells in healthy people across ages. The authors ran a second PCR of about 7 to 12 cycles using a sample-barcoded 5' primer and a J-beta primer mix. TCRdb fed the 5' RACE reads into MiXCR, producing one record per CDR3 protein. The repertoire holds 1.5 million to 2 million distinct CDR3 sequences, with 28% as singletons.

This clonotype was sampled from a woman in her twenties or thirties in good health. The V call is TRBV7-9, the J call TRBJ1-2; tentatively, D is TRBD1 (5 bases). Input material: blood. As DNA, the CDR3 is TGTGCCAGCTGCAGGGATCCCTTTGGCTACACCTTC. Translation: CASCRDPFGYTF.